A single sample gave rise to the 20 T cell receptor beta chains below, sequenced in a study of blood T cell repertoires in COVID-19. The assay was immunoSEQ multiplex PCR, and TCRdb's table has in-frame clones only and misses some. Among 50,000 to 75,000 clones, approximately 80% were seen once, and the ten largest hold around 14%. Input material: peripheral blood. The receptor source for this set is a man in his 60s with COVID-19, enrolled during active disease.

The chain links TRBV9 to TRBJ2-7; unclear D gene. V lost 7 bases and J 7 bases, leaving 15 bases between the germline ends. The germline CDR1 and CDR2 sequences are SGDLS and YYNGEE. The CDR3 extends over 12 amino acids. The DNA of the CDR3 is TGTGCCAGCGCGAACGAGTTGAGGGAGCAGTACTTC. Translated: CASANELREQYF.

The chain carries TRBV5-6 and TRBJ2-5; tentative D call: TRBD2 (5 bases). Trimming shortened V by 3 bases and J by 2 bases, and 11 bases separated the two germline ends. The CDR3 contains 14 residues. Germline V CDR1 and CDR2: SGHDT, YYEEEE. The CDR3 here is CASSYDYLQETQYF. DNA of the CDR3: TGTGCCAGCAGCTACGACTATTTGCAAGAGACCCAGTACTTC.

The J gene is TRBJ1-1, the V gene TRBV18; no clear D. The CDR3 is 14 amino acids. From germline, CDR1 is KGHSH and CDR2 LQKENI. V shed 4 bases and J shed 4 bases, with 13 bases lying between them. CDR3 nucleotides: TGTGCCAGCTCACGGCAAACGGGTGGCACTGAAGCTTTCTTT. Protein product: CASSRQTGGTEAFF.

The V call is TRBV6-5, the J call TRBJ1-1; the D gene is possibly TRBD1 (5 bases). The CDR3 spans 15 residues. In germline, CDR1 is MNHEY, CDR2 SVGAGI. The germline V and J ends were trimmed by 7 bases and 0 bases, with 15 bases remaining between them. The CDR3 region is CASTKRGTLNTEAFF. The CDR3 nucleotides read TGTGCCAGCACTAAAAGAGGGACTCTGAACACTGAAGCTTTCTTT.

The J gene is TRBJ1-1, the V gene TRBV14; D not resolved. The CDR3 runs 16 residues. The ends were cut back, 0 bases at V and 4 bases at J, with 15 bases in the middle. The germline gives CDR1 SGHDN, CDR2 FVKESK. CDR3 sequence: CASSQDGTGSTTEAFF. Written as DNA, the CDR3 is TGTGCCAGCAGCCAAGATGGTACGGGGTCTACCACTGAAGCTTTCTTT.

The V and J genes are TRBV12-5 and TRBJ2-3; D unclear. Trimming cost V 4 bases and J 9 bases, with 5 bases left between them. This CDR3 is 10 amino acids long. In germline, CDR1 is LGHNT, CDR2 FRNRAP. CDR3 in DNA: TGTGCTAGTGGTTCCGTGACGCAGTATTTT. Translation gives CASGSVTQYF.

This clone was detected only once. The chain joins TRBV25-1 to TRBJ2-7; D is perhaps TRBD2 (6 bases). Germline assignment: CDR1 MGHDK and CDR2 SYGVNS. The ends were cut back, 8 bases at V and 7 bases at J, with 24 bases in the middle. There are 15 residues in the CDR3. The DNA of the CDR3 is TGTGCCAGCTCGACCGGGGGAGAGGGAGTGGGTGAGCAGTACTTC. Amino acid sequence: CASSTGGEGVGEQYF.

This chain links TRBV6-6 with TRBJ1-1; 7 bases fit TRBD1. J lost 7 bases, V lost 0 bases, and 11 bases had no gene match. The germline V gene encodes CDR1 MNHNY and CDR2 SVGAGI (reference sequence). CDR3 size: 16 residues. The CDR3 DNA is TGTGCCAGCAGTTACTCCAGGGCAGGGGGTCTCTATGAAGCTTTCTTT. Amino acid sequence: CASSYSRAGGLYEAFF.

The chain has TRBV12-3 or TRBV12-4 and TRBJ2-7, with D tentatively TRBD2 (7 bases). Trimming pared 9 bases from V and 4 bases from J, leaving 16 bases between. The CDR3 consists of 13 residues. The CDR3: CASGGGGLYEQYF. CDR3 nucleotides: TGTGCCAGTGGGGGAGGGGGTCTTTACGAGCAGTACTTC.

Turning to this clone: Sequence at one end of the junction differs from germline and may be a read error. The chain links TRBV2 to TRBJ2-7, with TRBD2 matching over 9 bases. CDR1 is SNHLY and CDR2 is FYNNEI in the germline V gene. The CDR3 is 14 amino acids. CDR3 region: CASSEATSGSLGNF. Here the CDR3 DNA reads TGTGCCAGCAGTGAAGCCACTAGCGGGTCCTTAGGAAACTTC.

The V and J genes are TRBV9 and TRBJ1-5; D possibly corresponds to TRBD1 (6 bases). The CDR3 runs 14 residues. The germline V and J ends were trimmed by 4 bases and 7 bases, with 15 bases remaining between them. Per germline, CDR1 SGDLS and CDR2 YYNGEE. The CDR3: CASSPTGIGQPQHF. CDR3 DNA: TGTGCCAGCAGCCCGACAGGTATCGGACAGCCCCAGCATTTT.

The V gene is TRBV2, the J gene TRBJ1-3; D unresolved. Between the trimmed V and J ends, which lost 4 bases and 3 bases, there was a span of 4 bases. In germline, CDR1 is SNHLY, CDR2 FYNNEI. The CDR3 has 12 amino acids. The CDR3 sequence is CASSGDGNTIYF. CDR3 DNA: TGTGCCAGCAGTGGAGATGGAAACACCATATATTTT.

This rearrangement joins TRBV27 to TRBJ2-2, with D perhaps TRBD2 (6 bases). V dropped 10 bases and J dropped 7 bases, with 22 bases sitting between them. This CDR3 spans 15 amino acids. Per germline, CDR1 MNHEY and CDR2 SMNVEV (reference sequence). In DNA, the CDR3 is TGTGCCACTAGCGAATTGGCGGGACTGGGCGGGGAGCTGTTTTTT. Protein sequence: CATSELAGLGGELFF.

This clone was counted only a few times. V usage is TRBV2 and J usage is TRBJ2-7, with 9 bases lining up with TRBD2. The germline V gene encodes CDR1 SNHLY and CDR2 FYNNEI. The length of the CDR3 is 12 residues. Unmatched junction bases numbered 10, after V lost 10 bases and J lost 9 bases. The CDR3 DNA reads TGTGCCAAAGCGGGAGGACCTGACAGGCAGTACTTC. It yields the protein CAKAGGPDRQYF.

This rearrangement joins TRBV29-1 to TRBJ1-1; D unclear. The CDR3 runs to 13 residues. Trimming removed 3 bases at V and 3 bases at J, with 11 bases between. Germline assignment: CDR1 SQVTM and CDR2 ANQGSEA. DNA of the CDR3: TGCAGCGTTGAGGTGGTAAGAGACACTGAAGCTTTCTTT. This codes for CSVEVVRDTEAFF.

A few counts support this clone. Here the CDR3 DNA reads TGTGCCAGCAGTTACTCGAGGCTATACAATGAGCAGTTCTTC. Its translation is CASSYSRLYNEQFF. The chain has TRBV6-6 and TRBJ2-1, with D hard to call. This CDR3 contains 14 residues. V was clipped by 0 bases and J by 4 bases, with 7 bases between them. The germline V gene has CDR1 MNHNY and CDR2 SVGAGI (reference sequence).

V and J are TRBV6-6 and TRBJ1-1; TRBD1 is a possible D gene (6 bases). The CDR3 extends over 16 amino acids. Germline values: CDR1 MNHNY, CDR2 SVGAGI (reference sequence). V lost 5 bases to trimming and J lost 2 bases, with 18 bases between them. CDR3 protein: CASSLSRGNPNTEAFF. CDR3 DNA sequence: TGTGCCAGCAGTCTATCTAGGGGGAACCCTAACACTGAAGCTTTCTTT.

This sequence joins TRBV2 and TRBJ2-3, with D possibly being TRBD2 (5 bases). Germline values: CDR1 SNHLY, CDR2 FYNNEI. The CDR3 runs 15 residues. Trimming removed 4 bases from V and 2 bases from J, with 13 bases in between. The CDR3 region has the DNA TGTGCCAGCAGTGTCGGGGTGGAGATCACAGATACGCAGTATTTT. Protein sequence: CASSVGVEITDTQYF.

The chain has TRBV27 and TRBJ1-4; D is perhaps TRBD1 (5 bases). Trimming left V 6 bases short and J 0 bases short, with 5 bases between. This CDR3 contains 13 residues. Germline CDR1 and CDR2: MNHEY and SMNVEV (reference sequence). CDR3 residues: CASRTATNEKLFF. CDR3 nucleotide sequence: TGTGCCAGCAGGACAGCAACTAATGAAAAACTGTTTTTT.

A note on this clone: Additional DNA sequences in this sample encode the identical CDR3. The CDR3 spells CASSFGGRDTEAFF. The DNA for the CDR3 is TGTGCCAGCAGCTTCGGGGGACGCGACACTGAAGCTTTCTTT. This chain joins TRBV5-6 and TRBJ1-1, with a possible D match to TRBD1 (5 bases). The germline V and J ends were trimmed by 2 bases and 3 bases, with 11 bases remaining between them. Germline loops: CDR1 SGHDT, CDR2 YYEEEE. This CDR3 has 14 residues.